The 16 T cell receptor beta chains in this list originate from one sample, sequenced in a study of tumour-infiltrating T cells in Burkitt lymphoma (dated by TCRdb to the early 2020s). Library prep was done by the immunoSEQ multiplex PCR assay. In TCRdb, the immuneACCESS table is reduced to in-frame sequences with V and J assigned. These tables do not hold every clone; where another copy was compared, an unresolved V gene accounts for under half, and the others remain unexplained. Across this sample there are roughly 8,500 clones, with about 69% seen only once. The ten largest clones represent around 40% of the sample. The sample was tumor tissue. The receptors were sampled from a human donor with diffuse large B-cell lymphoma.

The chain uses TRBV19 and TRBJ1-1; 7 positions match TRBD1. Germline V CDR1 and CDR2: LNHDA, SQIVND (reference sequence). Germline trimming cut 6 bases from V and 0 bases from J; bases unmatched to any gene: 1. CDR3 length equals 13 residues. The CDR3 protein is CASRGQMNTEAFF. The CDR3 DNA sequence: TGTGCCAGTAGGGGACAGATGAACACTGAAGCTTTCTTT.

This clone turned up a few times. The chain is built from TRBV7-6 and TRBJ2-5; 10 nucleotides agree with TRBD1. Germline V gives CDR1 SGHVS, CDR2 FNYEAQ. This CDR3 is built from 14 residues. With V trimmed by 1 base and J by 5 bases, 1 base remained unmatched. CDR3: CASSLGTGGETQYF. In nucleotides, the CDR3 is TGTGCCAGCAGCTTAGGGACAGGGGGGGAGACCCAGTACTTC.

The J gene is TRBJ2-1, the V gene TRBV7-9, with D tentatively TRBD1 or TRBD2 (5 bases each). V shed 3 bases and J shed 1 base, with 10 bases lying between them. This CDR3 region has 15 residues. Germline-derived CDR1 and CDR2 are SEHNR and FQNEAQ (reference sequence). The CDR3 DNA follows: TGTGCCAGCAGCTTGAGGGGCCAATCCTACAATGAGCAGTTCTTC. As protein: CASSLRGQSYNEQFF.

This chain joins TRBV7-6 and TRBJ1-4, with 12 positions matching TRBD1. There are 14 residues in the CDR3. Germline V CDR1 and CDR2: SGHVS, FNYEAQ. Trimming at V came to 5 bases and at J to 8 bases, leaving 3 bases not matched to a gene. The DNA of the CDR3 is TGTGCCAGCAGCCCCGGGACAGGGGGCGAAAAACTGTTTTTT. This encodes CASSPGTGGEKLFF.

The chain combines TRBV6-1 with TRBJ1-5; tentatively, D is TRBD1 (6 bases). This CDR3 has 15 residues. Trimming stripped 1 base from V and 6 bases from J, with 13 bases between. Germline CDR1 MNHNS, CDR2 SASEGT. The CDR3 DNA follows: TGTGCCAGCAGTGAAGGACAGGTTCCCTTTCAGCCCCAGCATTTT. This encodes CASSEGQVPFQPQHF.

The rearrangement links TRBV5-4 to TRBJ1-2; D is perhaps TRBD1 (6 bases). The CDR3 loop spans 13 amino acids. Germline V gene lookup returns CDR1 SGHNT and CDR2 YYREEE (reference sequence). Trimming removed 4 bases at V and 5 bases at J, with 12 bases between. CDR3 sequence (DNA): TGTGCCAGCAGCAGGACGGGACAATATGGCTACACCTTC. Translated, it gives CASSRTGQYGYTF.

CDR3 bases: TGTGCCAGCAGTGAAGGGAACGGGGAGACCCAGTACTTC. Translation: CASSEGNGETQYF. The V gene is TRBV2, the J gene TRBJ2-5; D is unresolved. Germline V gene data show CDR1 as SNHLY and CDR2 as FYNNEI. The CDR3 length is 13 residues. Trimming removed 1 base at V and 5 bases at J, with 8 bases between.

V is TRBV6-6 and J is TRBJ2-3; 7 bases are shared with TRBD2. V lost 0 bases to trimming and J lost 3 bases; unmatched junction nucleotides: 3. The CDR3 is 15 amino acids. CDR1 is MNHNY, CDR2 SVGAGI, per germline (reference sequence). The CDR3 sequence is CASSYSGEGTDTQYF. The CDR3 nucleotides read TGTGCCAGCAGTTACTCGGGGGAGGGTACAGATACGCAGTATTTT.

The V call is TRBV4-1, the J call TRBJ2-1; 13 nucleotides match TRBD2. The CDR3 loop spans 16 amino acids. V lost 0 bases, J lost 7 bases, and 3 bases stayed unmatched. Germline V gene lookup returns CDR1 MGHRA and CDR2 YSYEKL. The CDR3 nucleotides are TGCGCCAGCAGCCAAGAGAGACTAGCGGGGGGAAATGAGCAGTTCTTC. It encodes CASSQERLAGGNEQFF.

The chain employs TRBV19 and TRBJ1-5, with D possibly matching TRBD1 (5 bases). V gave up 4 bases and J gave up 6 bases, with 16 bases separating them. Germline V lookup: CDR1 LNHDA, CDR2 SQIVND (reference sequence). This CDR3 has 15 residues. The CDR3 reads CASSTGGEPGQPQHF. CDR3 bases: TGTGCCAGTAGTACGGGGGGAGAACCCGGTCAGCCCCAGCATTTT.

The V gene is TRBV5-1, the J gene TRBJ1-2; 10 bases map to TRBD1. V lost 0 bases, J lost 9 bases, and 2 bases stayed unmatched. This CDR3 is 13 amino acids long. Germline V CDR1 and CDR2: SGHRS, YFSETQ. Here the CDR3 reads CASSLGQGASYTF. CDR3 nucleotide sequence: TGCGCCAGCAGCTTGGGACAGGGGGCTAGCTACACCTTC. Full variable domain (remainder filled in from reference TRBV5-1 and TRBJ1-2): KAGVTQTPRYLIKTRGQQVTLSCSPISGHRSVSWYQQTPGQGLQFLFEYFSETQRNKGNFPGRFSGRQFSNSRSEMNVSTLELGDSALYLCASSLGQGASYTFGSGTRLTVV.

The chain carries TRBV29-1 and TRBJ2-1; weak D call: TRBD1 (6 bases). Trimming shortened V by 1 base and J by 4 bases, and 14 bases separated the two germline ends. Germline CDR1 and CDR2: SQVTM and ANQGSEA. The CDR3 is 15 amino acids. CDR3 nucleotide sequence: TGCAGCGTTGAAGGGACAGTAAGGGGGTACAATGAGCAGTTCTTC. Translation: CSVEGTVRGYNEQFF.

This chain links TRBV5-8 with TRBJ1-2, with D possibly TRBD1 on 6 matching bases. From germline, CDR1 is SGHTS and CDR2 YDEGEE. The CDR3 has 13 amino acids. V lost 2 bases and J 5 bases, leaving 10 bases between the germline ends. CDR3 DNA sequence: TGTGCCAGCAGCTTCGTACAGGGATATGGCTACACCTTC. Residues: CASSFVQGYGYTF.

The genes are TRBV19 and TRBJ1-2; D remains unclear. CDR1 is LNHDA and CDR2 is SQIVND in the germline V gene (reference sequence). The CDR3 is made up of 12 amino acids. The V gene lost 4 bases and the J gene lost 4 bases, with 7 bases spanning the gap. In DNA form, the CDR3 reads TGTGCCAGTAGTAAGCAAGGCTATGGCTACACCTTC. This translates into CASSKQGYGYTF.

V usage is TRBV13 and J usage is TRBJ1-2; perhaps TRBD1 as D (6 bases). The germline V gene encodes CDR1 PRHDT and CDR2 FYEKMQ (reference sequence). V lost 1 base and J lost 6, with 15 bases in between. The CDR3 extends over 15 amino acids. The CDR3 DNA reads TGTGCCAGCAGCTTAGAGGGGGGAAGGTGGAATGGCTACACCTTC. It translates to CASSLEGGRWNGYTF.

The V gene is TRBV6-1, the J gene TRBJ1-2; no definite D call. The germline V gene encodes CDR1 MNHNS and CDR2 SASEGT. The CDR3 sequence is 13 residues long. The ends were cut back, 7 bases at V and 2 bases at J, with 11 bases in the middle. CDR3 region: CASTTDVNYGYTF. CDR3 coding DNA: TGTGCCAGCACAACAGACGTAAACTATGGCTACACCTTC.